This T cell receptor beta chain was found in a study of T cell responses to AZD1222 COVID-19 vaccine. As for the study in general: Combined were second doses at about 4 or about 12 weeks.

Assay: immunoSEQ multiplex PCR; the TCRdb copy retains only in-frame clones and omits some. In the table there are nearly 35,000 clones, approximately 86% of which are singletons. In germline, CDR1 is SGHTA, CDR2 FQGNSA. The CDR3 totals 18 residues. After removal of 5 bases from V and 1 base from J, the junction contained 17 bases not matched to a gene. The chain combines TRBV7-2 with TRBJ2-7, with TRBD1 identical over 7 bases. Sequenced material: peripheral blood, taken on day 0 of AZD1222 vaccination. This clonotype originated in an adult in good health. The CDR3 here is CASSPPRLQGPRSYEQYF. The CDR3 coding sequence is TGTGCCAGCAGCCCCCCCCGTCTACAGGGGCCAAGATCCTACGAGCAGTACTTC.